The T cell receptor beta chain described here comes from a study of cytomegalovirus exposure and HLA in healthy donors. The PCR employed 60 Vbeta primers together with 13 Jbeta primers. Method: immunoSEQ multiplex PCR; TCRdb's copy keeps in-frame clones and lacks some. The table lists 75,000 to 95,000 clones, less than 65% of them singletons. V lost 5 bases and J lost 7, with 9 bases in between. The germline gives CDR1 MDHEN, CDR2 SYDVKM. The length of the CDR3 is 11 residues. The chain uses TRBV28 and TRBJ2-7; tentatively, D is TRBD1 (5 bases). The sequencing input was PBMCs. This clonotype originated in a woman aged 25 to 39 in good health and CMV-seronegative. Here the CDR3 reads CASSPGREQYF. The CDR3 DNA reads TGTGCCAGCAGTCCAGGGCGGGAGCAGTACTTC.